These 20 T cell receptor beta chains were sequenced from one sample in a study of regulatory T cells in long-lasting Graves disease. Researchers made TCR beta libraries by using iRepertoire HTBI primers and running Arm-PCR on CDR3 regions. TCRdb passed the multiplex PCR reads through MiXCR, listing each CDR3 protein once. This sample has hundreds of thousands of distinct CDR3 sequences; about a fifth occur once, and the top ten carry about 7.8%. The time point: persistent/refractory GD, antithyroid drugs over 5 years with positive TRAb. Extracted RNA from PBMCs served as the source of the TCR library. The sequences come from peripheral blood mononuclear cells (PBMCs), collected when the disease was refractory, from a patient treated with antithyroid drugs. The receptor set was obtained from a female donor with Graves disease.

The chain carries TRBV11-1 and TRBJ1-1; a weak D match, TRBD1 (5 bases). V lost 3 bases, J lost 0 bases, and 14 bases lay in between. Germline values: CDR1 SGHAT, CDR2 FQDESV (reference sequence). This CDR3 region has 16 residues. Here the CDR3 reads CASSLHQGGLNTEAFF. Written as DNA, the CDR3 is TGTGCCAGCAGCTTGCACCAGGGTGGGTTGAACACTGAAGCTTTCTTT.

There are a few counts of this clonotype. The chain is built from TRBV6-9 and TRBJ2-2; TRBD1 matches 10 bases. This CDR3 is built from 16 residues. Germline CDR1 reads MNHGY; CDR2 reads SVAAGI. With V trimmed by 3 bases and J by 4 bases, 5 bases remained unmatched. The DNA for the CDR3 is TGTGCCAGCAGTTACAAGGGACAGGGGAGCACCGGGGAGCTGTTTTTT. Protein product: CASSYKGQGSTGELFF.

This clonotype has a handful of counts. The genes are TRBV27 and TRBJ2-1; D is ambiguous. V gave up 4 bases and J gave up 4 bases, with 5 bases separating them. Germline CDR1 reads MNHEY; CDR2 reads SMNVEV (reference sequence). The CDR3 length is 12 residues. Here the CDR3 reads CASSSDYNEQFF. In DNA, the CDR3 is TGTGCCAGCAGTTCGGATTACAATGAGCAGTTCTTC.

DNA for the CDR3: TGTGCCAGCAGTTACTCGATGAAGAACACTGAAGCTTTCTTT. It yields the protein CASSYSMKNTEAFF. The V and J genes are TRBV6-5 and TRBJ1-1; D gene uncertain. Germline assignment: CDR1 MNHEY and CDR2 SVGAGI. V was clipped by 0 bases and J by 1 base, with 6 bases between them. The CDR3 is 14 residues long.

This clonotype was recorded a few times. This rearrangement joins TRBV19 to TRBJ2-7, with 8 positions matching TRBD1. This CDR3 is built from 17 residues. Per the germline V gene, CDR1 is LNHDA and CDR2 is SQIVND (reference sequence). With 5 bases clipped from V and 2 bases from J, the junction kept 14 bases outside the gene matches. CDR3 region: CASSPPRAGQGAYEQYF. CDR3 sequence (DNA): TGTGCCAGTAGTCCACCGCGGGCCGGACAGGGAGCCTACGAGCAGTACTTC.

In this sample, this clonotype turned up a few times. The J gene is TRBJ1-4, the V gene TRBV29-1, with 11 positions matching TRBD1. This CDR3 is 15 amino acids long. The V and J ends lost 2 bases and 8 bases, in that order; junction bases with no gene match: 7. Germline CDR1 is SQVTM and CDR2 is ANQGSEA. CDR3 in DNA: TGCAGCGTTGAAACCGGACAGGGGGCAAAAGAAAAACTGTTTTTT. It translates to CSVETGQGAKEKLFF.

This clonotype was recorded a few times. The CDR3 region has the DNA TGCGCCAGCAGCCACGGACAGGGGGAGCAGTACTTC. It encodes CASSHGQGEQYF. The J gene is TRBJ2-7, the V gene TRBV4-1, with 9 bases aligning to TRBD1. The CDR3 loop spans 12 amino acids. The ends lost 3 bases at V and 7 bases at J; junction bases unmatched: 1. Germline CDR1 reads MGHRA; CDR2 reads YSYEKL.

The V call is TRBV29-1, the J call TRBJ2-1, with 10 bases matching TRBD1. The CDR3 spans 15 residues. Germline loops: CDR1 SQVTM, CDR2 ANQGSEA. Trimming removed 2 bases from V and 7 bases from J; junction bases left unmatched: 8. The CDR3 is CSVEPRRTGGNEQFF. DNA of the CDR3: TGCAGCGTTGAACCCCGCCGGACAGGGGGAAATGAGCAGTTCTTC.

The chain links TRBV9 to TRBJ2-3; possibly TRBD1 or TRBD2 for D (5 bases each). In germline, CDR1 is SGDLS, CDR2 YYNGEE. There are 13 residues in the CDR3. Trimming removed 0 bases at V and 9 bases at J, with 11 bases between. Here the CDR3 reads CASSVDLGETQYF. In DNA, the CDR3 is TGTGCCAGCAGCGTAGATTTGGGGGAGACGCAGTATTTT. Using reference TRBV9 and TRBJ2-3 for the parts outside the CDR3, the full variable domain is DSGVTQTPKHLITATGQRVTLRCSPRSGDLSVYWYQQSLDQGLQFLIQYYNGEERAKGNILERFSAQQFPDLHSELNLSSLELGDSALYFCASSVDLGETQYFGPGTRLTVL.

Notes on this clonotype: Since a much larger clone is just one base distant, this may be a read error. The V gene is TRBV29-1, the J gene TRBJ1-4; maybe TRBD1 (6 bases). CDR1 is SQVTM, CDR2 ANQGSEA, per germline. V lost 4 bases and J 11 bases, leaving 14 bases between the germline ends. The CDR3 contains 12 residues. The CDR3 sequence: CSVGDRGEKLFF. In DNA, the CDR3 is TGCAGCGTTGGGGATAGGGGGGAGAAACTGTTTTTT.

This clonotype was picked up many times. This chain uses TRBV7-2 with TRBJ2-7, with 12 positions matching TRBD2. The CDR3 consists of 17 residues. Looked up from germline, CDR1 is SGHTA and CDR2 is FQGNSA. V trimming: 5 bases; J trimming: 0 bases; junction bases outside the gene matches: 8. The CDR3 spells CASSREILAGGSYEQYF. The CDR3 DNA is TGTGCCAGCAGCCGAGAGATACTAGCGGGAGGCTCCTACGAGCAGTACTTC. Using reference TRBV7-2 and TRBJ2-7 for the parts outside the CDR3, the full variable domain is GAGVSQSPSNKVTEKGKDVELRCDPISGHTALYWYRQSLGQGLEFLIYFQGNSAPDKSGLPSDRFSAERTGGSVSTLTIQRTQQEDSAVYLCASSREILAGGSYEQYFGPGTRLTVT.

Remarks on this clonotype: A much larger clone differs from this one at a single base, so this may be a read error. Here the CDR3 omits its conserved ending phenylalanine or tryptophan, so a read error is the likely source. The chain joins TRBV11-3 to TRBJ1-1; 10 bases match TRBD1. V lost 2 bases and J lost 6; bases outside the gene matches: 12. The CDR3 is 17 residues long. CDR1 is SGHNT and CDR2 is YENEEA in the germline V gene. The CDR3 here is CASSLLGGQGMVAEAFL. CDR3 in DNA: TGTGCCAGCAGCTTATTAGGGGGACAGGGGATGGTCGCTGAAGCTTTCCTT.

The table lists this clonotype with a few counts. The chain has TRBV7-8 and TRBJ1-5; D gene ambiguous. CDR1 is SGHVS and CDR2 is FQNEAQ in the germline V gene. V was shortened by 5 bases and J by 1 base, with 12 bases between the two germline ends. The CDR3 is 15 residues long. The CDR3 sequence: CASSPSPGSNQPQHF. The CDR3 bases are TGTGCCAGCAGCCCAAGCCCTGGGAGCAATCAGCCCCAGCATTTT.

This clonotype was observed many times. This chain joins TRBV6-5 and TRBJ1-1; D gene uncertain. CDR1 is MNHEY and CDR2 is SVGAGI in the germline V gene. This CDR3 region has 14 residues. V gave up 3 bases and J gave up 0 bases, with 8 bases separating them. The CDR3 DNA is TGTGCCAGCAGTTATGTCTTGTTGAACACTGAAGCTTTCTTT. Translation: CASSYVLLNTEAFF.

The chain couples TRBV28 to TRBJ2-2; D may correspond to TRBD1 or TRBD2 (5 bases each). The ends were cut back, 0 bases at V and 3 bases at J, with 5 bases in the middle. This CDR3 is built from 14 residues. Germline assignment: CDR1 MDHEN and CDR2 SYDVKM. The CDR3 DNA follows: TGTGCCAGCAGTTTATGGGGACACACCGGGGAGCTGTTTTTT. Translating gives CASSLWGHTGELFF.

The V call is TRBV5-1, the J call TRBJ2-5; D is possibly TRBD1 (6 bases). The germline V and J ends were trimmed by 3 bases and 4 bases, with 13 bases remaining between them. Germline V CDR1 and CDR2: SGHRS, YFSETQ. This CDR3 contains 14 residues. The CDR3 DNA is TGCGCCAGCAGCTCCGCTGGGGGCAGAGAGACCCAGTACTTC. This gives the protein CASSSAGGRETQYF.

This clonotype was found a few times. The genes are TRBV29-1 and TRBJ1-5, with D maybe TRBD1 (6 bases). The V end was cut by 8 bases, the J end by 3 bases, with 14 bases between. This CDR3 comprises 13 residues. Germline loops: CDR1 SQVTM, CDR2 ANQGSEA. Written as DNA, the CDR3 is TGCAGCTTACGACAGGATGCCAATCAGCCCCAGCATTTT. Amino acids: CSLRQDANQPQHF.

A word on this clonotype: With only one base between it and a far larger clone, this is likely a read error. This sequence joins TRBV7-3 and TRBJ2-2; 8 nucleotides line up with TRBD2. Trimming at V came to 11 bases and at J to 6 bases, leaving 14 bases not matched to a gene. The CDR3 has 15 amino acids. Germline values: CDR1 SGHTA, CDR2 FQGTGA. The CDR3, as DNA: TGTGCCTGCAACCAACCCGGACTAGCCTCCGGGGAGCTGTTTTTT. Amino acid sequence: CACNQPGLASGELFF.

This clonotype was counted between two and nine times. The chain joins TRBV20-1 to TRBJ2-5, with 7 bases lining up with TRBD2. Per germline, CDR1 DFQATT and CDR2 SNEGSKA (reference sequence). The ends lost 6 bases at V and 1 base at J; junction bases unmatched: 14. CDR3 size: 16 residues. DNA for the CDR3: TGCAGTGCCTCTAACTGGGAGGGAGGGATCCAAGAGACCCAGTACTTC. This encodes CSASNWEGGIQETQYF.

The J gene is TRBJ1-2, the V gene TRBV4-3; a weak D match, TRBD1 (5 bases). This CDR3 has 14 amino acids. Trimming removed 0 bases at V and 6 bases at J, with 11 bases between. Germline V lookup: CDR1 LGHNA, CDR2 YSLEER. The CDR3 protein is CASSQDGGVDGYTF. DNA for the CDR3: TGCGCCAGCAGCCAAGACGGGGGGGTGGATGGCTACACCTTC.